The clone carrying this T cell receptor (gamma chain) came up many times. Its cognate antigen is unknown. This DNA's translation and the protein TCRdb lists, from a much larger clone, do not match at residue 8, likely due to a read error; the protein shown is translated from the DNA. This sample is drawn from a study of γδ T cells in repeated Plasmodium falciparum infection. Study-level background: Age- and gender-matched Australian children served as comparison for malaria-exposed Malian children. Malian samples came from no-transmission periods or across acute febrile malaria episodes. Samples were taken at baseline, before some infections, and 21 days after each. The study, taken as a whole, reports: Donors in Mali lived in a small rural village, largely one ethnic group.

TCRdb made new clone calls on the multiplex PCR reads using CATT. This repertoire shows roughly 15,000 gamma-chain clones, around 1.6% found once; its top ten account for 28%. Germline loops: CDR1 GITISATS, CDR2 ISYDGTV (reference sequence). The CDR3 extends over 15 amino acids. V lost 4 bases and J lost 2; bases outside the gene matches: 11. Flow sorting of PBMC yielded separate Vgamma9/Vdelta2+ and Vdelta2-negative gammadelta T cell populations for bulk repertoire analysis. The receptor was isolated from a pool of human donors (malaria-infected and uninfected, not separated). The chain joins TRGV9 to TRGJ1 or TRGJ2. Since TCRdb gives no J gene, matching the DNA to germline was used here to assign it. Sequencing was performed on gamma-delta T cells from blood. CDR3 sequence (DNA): TGTGCCTTGTGGGATAGACCGCGGGATTATTATAAGAAACTCTTT. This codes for CALWDRPRDYYKKLF.